This T cell receptor beta chain was sequenced during a study of cytomegalovirus exposure and HLA in healthy donors. Study results and caveats: The TCR clusters that emerged in the first cohort tended, a later analysis found, to co-occur in the 120 validation repertoires.

Worth noting for this clone: Its target is not known.

With 0 bases clipped from V and 5 bases from J, the junction kept 7 bases outside the gene matches. CDR3 length equals 18 residues. Germline V gene sequence: CDR1 SGHRS, CDR2 YFSETQ. Some clones are missing from TCRdb's copy, which holds only in-frame ones; the method was immunoSEQ multiplex PCR. This table holds roughly 150,000 clones, around 85% found once. Sequencing used PBMCs. The sequence derives from a woman in her twenties or thirties in good health and CMV-seronegative. The chain joins TRBV5-1 to TRBJ2-2; 13 bases align to TRBD2. The DNA for the CDR3 is TGCGCCAGCAGCTTGGGACTAGCGGGAGGAACTAGGACCGGGGAGCTGTTTTTT. This sequence encodes CASSLGLAGGTRTGELFF.